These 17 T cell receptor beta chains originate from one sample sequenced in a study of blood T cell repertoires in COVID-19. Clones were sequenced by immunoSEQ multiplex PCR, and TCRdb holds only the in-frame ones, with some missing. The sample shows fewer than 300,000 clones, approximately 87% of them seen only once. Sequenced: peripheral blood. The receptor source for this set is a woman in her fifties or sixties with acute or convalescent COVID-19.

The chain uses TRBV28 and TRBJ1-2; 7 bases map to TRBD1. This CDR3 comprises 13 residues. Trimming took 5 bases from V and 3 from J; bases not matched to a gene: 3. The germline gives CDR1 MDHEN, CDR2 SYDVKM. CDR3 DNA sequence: TGTGCCAGCAGTCGGGACAGCGACTATGGCTACACCTTC. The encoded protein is CASSRDSDYGYTF.

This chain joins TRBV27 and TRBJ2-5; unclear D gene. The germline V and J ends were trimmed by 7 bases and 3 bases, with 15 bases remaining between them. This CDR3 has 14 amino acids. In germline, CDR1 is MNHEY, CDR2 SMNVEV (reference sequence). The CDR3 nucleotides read TGTGCCAGCATAATAGAGAACCTAGAAGAGACCCAGTACTTC. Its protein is CASIIENLEETQYF.

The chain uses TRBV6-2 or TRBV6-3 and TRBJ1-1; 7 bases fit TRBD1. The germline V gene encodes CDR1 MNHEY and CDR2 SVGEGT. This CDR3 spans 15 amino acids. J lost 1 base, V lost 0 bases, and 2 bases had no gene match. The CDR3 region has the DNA TGTGCCAGCAGTTACTCGAGGACAGGGAACACTGAAGCTTTCTTT. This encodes CASSYSRTGNTEAFF.

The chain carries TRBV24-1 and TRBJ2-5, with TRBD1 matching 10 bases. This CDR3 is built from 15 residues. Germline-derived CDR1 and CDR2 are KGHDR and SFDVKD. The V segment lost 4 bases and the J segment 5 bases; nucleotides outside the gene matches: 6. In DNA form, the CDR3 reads TGTGCCACCAGTGACACGACAGGGGGCGAGGAGACCCAGTACTTC. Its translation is CATSDTTGGEETQYF.

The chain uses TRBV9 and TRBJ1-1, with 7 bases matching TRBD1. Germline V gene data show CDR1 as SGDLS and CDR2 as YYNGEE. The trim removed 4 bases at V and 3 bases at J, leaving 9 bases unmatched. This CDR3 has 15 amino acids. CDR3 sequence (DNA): TGTGCCAGCAGCTCTCGACAGGGTGGATACACTGAAGCTTTCTTT. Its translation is CASSSRQGGYTEAFF. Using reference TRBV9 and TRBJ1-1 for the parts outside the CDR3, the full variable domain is DSGVTQTPKHLITATGQRVTLRCSPRSGDLSVYWYQQSLDQGLQFLIQYYNGEERAKGNILERFSAQQFPDLHSELNLSSLELGDSALYFCASSSRQGGYTEAFFGQGTRLTVV.

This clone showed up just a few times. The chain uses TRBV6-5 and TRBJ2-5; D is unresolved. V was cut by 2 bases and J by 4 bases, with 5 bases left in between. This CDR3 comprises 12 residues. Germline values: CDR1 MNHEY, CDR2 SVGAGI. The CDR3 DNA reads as TGTGCCAGCAGTTACACTGCAGAGACCCAGTACTTC. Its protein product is CASSYTAETQYF.

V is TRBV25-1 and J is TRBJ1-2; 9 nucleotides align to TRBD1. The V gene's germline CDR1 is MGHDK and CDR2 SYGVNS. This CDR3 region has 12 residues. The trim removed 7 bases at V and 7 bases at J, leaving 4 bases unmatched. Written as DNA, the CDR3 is TGTGCCAGCAAGGACAGGGGTTCTGGCTACACCTTC. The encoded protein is CASKDRGSGYTF.

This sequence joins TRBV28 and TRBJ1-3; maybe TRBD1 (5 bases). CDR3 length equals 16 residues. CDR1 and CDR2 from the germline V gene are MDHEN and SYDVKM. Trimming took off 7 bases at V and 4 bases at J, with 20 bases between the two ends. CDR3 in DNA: TGTGCCAGCACTCCAACCGGGGGGGGGACCGGAAACACCATATATTTT. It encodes CASTPTGGGTGNTIYF.

The CDR3 spells CASRAGNYNEQFF. The CDR3, as DNA: TGCGCCAGCCGGGCGGGCAACTACAATGAGCAGTTCTTC. The chain joins TRBV4-1 to TRBJ2-1, with D maybe TRBD2 (5 bases). CDR1 is MGHRA, CDR2 YSYEKL, per germline. The CDR3 sequence is 13 residues long. V lost 8 bases to trimming and J lost 3 bases, with 11 bases between them.

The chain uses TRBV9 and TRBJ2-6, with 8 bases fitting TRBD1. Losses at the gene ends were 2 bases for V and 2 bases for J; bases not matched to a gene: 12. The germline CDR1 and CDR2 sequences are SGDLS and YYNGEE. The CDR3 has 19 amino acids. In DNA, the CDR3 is TGTGCCAGCAGCGTTCGACCGACAGGGGTTTTTCCTGGGGCCAACGTCCTGACTTTC. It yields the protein CASSVRPTGVFPGANVLTF.

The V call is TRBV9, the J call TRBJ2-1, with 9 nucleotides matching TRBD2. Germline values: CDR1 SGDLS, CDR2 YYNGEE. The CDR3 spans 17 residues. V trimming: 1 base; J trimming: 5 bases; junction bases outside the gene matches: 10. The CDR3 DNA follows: TGTGCCAGCAGCGTAAGGGGTCGAGCGGGAGGCCACAATGAGCAGTTCTTC. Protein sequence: CASSVRGRAGGHNEQFF. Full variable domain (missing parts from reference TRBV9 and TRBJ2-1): DSGVTQTPKHLITATGQRVTLRCSPRSGDLSVYWYQQSLDQGLQFLIQYYNGEERAKGNILERFSAQQFPDLHSELNLSSLELGDSALYFCASSVRGRAGGHNEQFFGPGTRLTVL.

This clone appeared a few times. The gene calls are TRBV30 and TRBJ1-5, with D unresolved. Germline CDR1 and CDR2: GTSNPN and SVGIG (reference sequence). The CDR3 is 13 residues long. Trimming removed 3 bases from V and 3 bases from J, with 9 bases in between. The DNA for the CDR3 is TGTGCCTGGAGGGCACACCCCAATCAGCCCCAGCATTTT. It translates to CAWRAHPNQPQHF. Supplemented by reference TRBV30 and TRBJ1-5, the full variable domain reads SQTIHQWPATLVQPVGSPLSLECTVEGTSNPNLYWYRQAAGRGLQLLFYSVGIGQISSEVPQNLSASRPQDRQFILSSKKLLLSDSGFYLCAWRAHPNQPQHFGDGTRLSIL.

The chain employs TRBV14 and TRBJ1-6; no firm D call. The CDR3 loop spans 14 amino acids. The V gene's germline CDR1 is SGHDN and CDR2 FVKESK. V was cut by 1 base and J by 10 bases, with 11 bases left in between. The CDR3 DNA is TGTGCCAGCAGCCAAGGTGTTCGGTTATCACCCCTCCACTTT. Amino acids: CASSQGVRLSPLHF.

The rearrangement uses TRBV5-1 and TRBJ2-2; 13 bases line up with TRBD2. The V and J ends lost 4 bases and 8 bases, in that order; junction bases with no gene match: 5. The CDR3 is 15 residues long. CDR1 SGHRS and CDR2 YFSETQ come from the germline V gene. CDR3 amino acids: CASSPGTSGTGELFF. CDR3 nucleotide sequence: TGCGCCAGCAGCCCCGGGACTAGCGGGACGGGGGAGCTGTTTTTT.

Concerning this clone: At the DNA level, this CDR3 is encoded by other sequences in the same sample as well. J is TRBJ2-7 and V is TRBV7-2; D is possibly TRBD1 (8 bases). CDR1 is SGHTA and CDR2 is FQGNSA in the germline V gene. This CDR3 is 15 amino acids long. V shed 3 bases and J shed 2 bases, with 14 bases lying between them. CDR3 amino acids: CASSLGGTGPYEQYF. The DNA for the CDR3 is TGTGCCAGCAGCTTGGGAGGGACAGGACCCTACGAGCAGTACTTC.

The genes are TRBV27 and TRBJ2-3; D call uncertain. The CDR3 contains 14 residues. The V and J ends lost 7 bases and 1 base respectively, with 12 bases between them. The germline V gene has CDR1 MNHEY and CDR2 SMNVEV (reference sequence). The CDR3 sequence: CASTNTFGTDTQYF. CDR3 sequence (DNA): TGTGCCAGCACTAATACGTTCGGCACAGATACGCAGTATTTT.

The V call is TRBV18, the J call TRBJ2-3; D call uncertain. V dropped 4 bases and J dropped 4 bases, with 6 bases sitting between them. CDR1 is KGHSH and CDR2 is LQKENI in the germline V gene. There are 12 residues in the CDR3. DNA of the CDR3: TGTGCCAGCTCACTCCCCGCAGATACGCAGTATTTT. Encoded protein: CASSLPADTQYF.